These 6 T cell receptor beta chains were all obtained from the same sample, sequenced in a study of T cells after yellow fever vaccination. TCRdb fed the 5' RACE reads into MiXCR, producing one record per CDR3 protein. Among about 210,000 distinct CDR3 sequences listed, approximately 6.7% were seen once. Sequencing used CD4+ T cells sorted from PBMCs, obtained on the day of the yellow fever booster vaccination. These receptors came from a man between 25 and 39 years old who received the YFV17D yellow fever vaccine.

This clonotype was detected many times. The chain employs TRBV7-2 and TRBJ1-1; D remains ambiguous. The germline gives CDR1 SGHTA, CDR2 FQGNSA. The V end lost 3 bases, the J end lost 1 base, and 9 bases lay between the germline ends. This CDR3 spans 14 amino acids. This chain's CDR3 is CASSFSDKNTEAFF. CDR3 coding DNA: TGTGCCAGCAGCTTCTCAGACAAGAACACTGAAGCTTTCTTT.

This clonotype has at least ten counts. The chain combines TRBV11-2 with TRBJ2-1; the match to TRBD2 covers 8 bases. The germline V gene encodes CDR1 SGHAT and CDR2 FQNNGV. V trimming: 4 bases; J trimming: 5 bases; junction bases outside the gene matches: 10. The CDR3 extends over 16 amino acids. The CDR3 spells CASSSRPGLGDNEQFF. The CDR3 DNA reads TGTGCCAGCAGCTCAAGACCGGGACTAGGGGACAATGAGCAGTTCTTC.

This clonotype was counted many times. This chain uses TRBV7-9 with TRBJ2-5; tentative D call: TRBD2 (5 bases). V was clipped by 8 bases and J by 6 bases, with 10 bases between them. The germline CDR1 and CDR2 sequences are SEHNR and FQNEAQ (reference sequence). The CDR3 spans 11 residues. The CDR3 region is CASEGPKTQYF. CDR3 nucleotides: TGTGCCAGCGAGGGCCCCAAGACCCAGTACTTC.

To note about this clonotype: One end of the junction is discordant with germline, which a read error may explain. CDR3: CSARALSGIPF. DNA of the CDR3: TGCAGTGCTAGAGCGTTAAGCGGGATCCCCTTC. This sequence joins TRBV20-1 and TRBJ2-4; 7 bases agree with TRBD2. Germline loops: CDR1 DFQATT, CDR2 SNEGSKA (reference sequence). The CDR3 has 11 amino acids.

The chain is built from TRBV20-1 and TRBJ2-1; D might be TRBD1 (6 bases). Trimming stripped 5 bases from V and 4 bases from J, with 21 bases between. Germline-derived CDR1 and CDR2 are DFQATT and SNEGSKA (reference sequence). The CDR3 is made up of 16 amino acids. The CDR3 DNA reads TGCAGTGCTCACAGGGACCTCACGGGTTTTTACAATGAGCAGTTCTTC. The encoded protein is CSAHRDLTGFYNEQFF.

This clonotype was recorded a few times. The V call is TRBV21-1, the J call TRBJ1-5; TRBD1 was called by the table and not checked on the DNA. TRBV21-1 represents a pseudogene. The CDR3 has 17 residues. CDR3 nucleotides: TGTGCCAGCAGCAAAGGGAAGGGCAGGGTAATGGATCAGCCCCAGCATTTT. Protein: CASSKGKGRVMDQPQHF.